Sequencing of this T cell receptor (beta chain) was carried out in a study of blood T cell repertoires in COVID-19. As for the study in general: Nucleic acid was either cDNA or gDNA, and it came from T cells, B-cell-depleted T cells, or PBMCs.

Source study methods: From reference gene primer amplification, estimates of nucleated cell counts were derived. TCRdb keeps only in-frame clones here, not all; method: immunoSEQ multiplex PCR. The DNA was the basis for D and trimming; V, J and clone size are from that table. The data show approximately 350,000 clones, with 85% to 90% seen just once and 7.3% held by the top ten. This clone was recorded once. Germline V lookup: CDR1 ENHRY, CDR2 SYGVKD. The CDR3 has 14 residues. V lost 8 bases and J lost 2; bases outside the gene matches: 1. The rearrangement links TRBV10-3 to TRBJ2-3, with 13 bases matching TRBD2. Sequencing was carried out using peripheral blood. This TCR was recovered from an older woman with COVID-19, enrolled during active disease. CDR3 coding DNA: TGTGCCATCGGGACTAGCGGGGCCACAGATACGCAGTATTTT. Amino acids: CAIGTSGATDTQYF.